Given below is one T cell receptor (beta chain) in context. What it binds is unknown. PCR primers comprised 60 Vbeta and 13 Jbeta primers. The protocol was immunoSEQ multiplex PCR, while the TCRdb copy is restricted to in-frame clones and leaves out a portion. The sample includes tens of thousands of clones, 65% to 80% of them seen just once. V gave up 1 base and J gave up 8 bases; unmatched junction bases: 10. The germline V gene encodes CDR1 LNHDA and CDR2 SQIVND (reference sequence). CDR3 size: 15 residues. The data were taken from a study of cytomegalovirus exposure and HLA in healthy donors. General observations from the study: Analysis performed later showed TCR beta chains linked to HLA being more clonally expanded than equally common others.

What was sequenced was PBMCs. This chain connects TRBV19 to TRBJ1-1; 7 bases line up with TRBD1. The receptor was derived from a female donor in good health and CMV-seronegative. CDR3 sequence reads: CASSIGVDRPTEAFF. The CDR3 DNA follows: TGTGCCAGTAGTATAGGGGTGGACAGGCCAACCGAAGCTTTCTTT.